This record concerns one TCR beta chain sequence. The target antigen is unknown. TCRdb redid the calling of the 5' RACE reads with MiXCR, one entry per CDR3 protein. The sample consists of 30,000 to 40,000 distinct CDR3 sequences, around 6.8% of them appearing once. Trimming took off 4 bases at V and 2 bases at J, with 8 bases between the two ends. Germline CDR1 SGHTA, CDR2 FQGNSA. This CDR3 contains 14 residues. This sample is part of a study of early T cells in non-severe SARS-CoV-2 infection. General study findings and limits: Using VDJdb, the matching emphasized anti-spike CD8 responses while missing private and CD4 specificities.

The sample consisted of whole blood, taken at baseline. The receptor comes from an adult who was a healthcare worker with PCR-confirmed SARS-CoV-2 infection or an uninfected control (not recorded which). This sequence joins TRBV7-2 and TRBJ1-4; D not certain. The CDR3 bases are TGTGCCAGCAGCTCTGGACGGACTAATGAAAAACTGTTTTTT. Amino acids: CASSSGRTNEKLFF.